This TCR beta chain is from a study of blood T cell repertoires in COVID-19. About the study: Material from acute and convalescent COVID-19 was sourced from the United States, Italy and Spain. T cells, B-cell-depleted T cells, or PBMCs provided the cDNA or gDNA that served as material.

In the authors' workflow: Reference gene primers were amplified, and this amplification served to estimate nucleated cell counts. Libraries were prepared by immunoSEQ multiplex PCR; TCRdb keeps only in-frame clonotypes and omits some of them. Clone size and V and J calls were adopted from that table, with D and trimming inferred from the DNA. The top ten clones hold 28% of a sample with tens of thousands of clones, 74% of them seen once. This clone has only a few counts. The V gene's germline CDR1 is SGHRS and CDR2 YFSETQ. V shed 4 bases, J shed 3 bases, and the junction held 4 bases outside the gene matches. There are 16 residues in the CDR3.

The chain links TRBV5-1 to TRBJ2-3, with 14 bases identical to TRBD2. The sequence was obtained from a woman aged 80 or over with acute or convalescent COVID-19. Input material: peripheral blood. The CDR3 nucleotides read TGCGCCAGCAGCCAGAGGACTAGCGGGAGGACAGATACGCAGTATTTT. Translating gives CASSQRTSGRTDTQYF.